This record concerns one TCR beta chain sequence. Its antigen remains unidentified. Using immunoSEQ multiplex PCR, the repertoire was profiled, and TCRdb retains in-frame clones only, with some absent. The data contain about 150,000 clones, roughly 90% of them singletons. The record originates from a study of cytomegalovirus exposure and HLA in healthy donors. On the study more broadly: The same platform was used for the 120 or so validation repertoires as for the roughly 660 first-cohort repertoires, as reported in a later analysis. Whole-study findings and limits: Cytomegalovirus-associated TCR beta chains were listed, numbering more than 150.

The length of the CDR3 is 14 residues. The germline V gene has CDR1 SGHRS and CDR2 YFSETQ. The V gene end was trimmed by 5 bases and the J gene end by 4 bases; junction bases not matched to a gene: 8. The TCR originated in a man younger than 35 in good health and CMV-seropositive. Source material: PBMCs. The chain has TRBV5-1 and TRBJ2-5, with TRBD2 identical over 7 bases. CDR3 residues: CASSPGTIAETQYF. CDR3 bases: TGCGCCAGCAGTCCCGGGACTATCGCAGAGACCCAGTACTTC.